This T cell receptor (beta chain) was sequenced in a study of T and B cells in COVID-19 patients. About the study: The recovered patients had mostly mild to moderate COVID-19 with outpatient management. Points from the study as a whole: Exclusive to the recovered cohort were some 2,300 TCR clusters, around 31 of them with low generation probability.

This clonotype was detected only a few times. Antigen: not known. Blood genomic DNA input for TRB amplification was 250-500 ng. Multiplex PCR with BIOMED2 TRB-A/B primer pools amplified TRB rearrangements. MiXCR was run by TCRdb on the multiplex PCR reads, yielding one entry per CDR3 protein. This sample carries roughly 9,000 distinct CDR3 sequences, 25% to 30% of them seen once, and the ten largest clones take 27%. After removal of 6 bases from V and 4 bases from J, the junction contained 4 bases not matched to a gene. CDR1 LNHDA and CDR2 SQIVND come from the germline V gene (reference sequence). This CDR3 has 14 residues.

The rearrangement uses TRBV19 and TRBJ1-4, with 8 nucleotides matching TRBD1. Sequencing used blood. The receptor was derived from a human donor who had recovered from COVID-19. The chain's CDR3 is CASSRGRFNEKLFF. The CDR3 region has the DNA TGTGCCAGTAGCAGGGGGCGATTTAATGAAAAACTGTTTTTT.